Listed here are 2 T cell receptor beta chains from one sample, sequenced in a study of a mutant IDH1 vaccine in newly diagnosed glioma. Time point indicated: baseline, week 1 (first vaccination visit). Treatment: pre-vaccination baseline after standard-of-care therapy. Profiling relied on immunoSEQ multiplex PCR, and the TCRdb table lists in-frame clones only, not all of them. The data contain 50,000 to 65,000 clones, roughly 80% of them seen just once; the ten biggest clones take up roughly 19%. This sample comprised PBMCs, obtained from a glioma patient treated with radiotherapy, temozolomide or both. The receptor source for this set is a man aged 18 to 35 with glioma.

This rearrangement joins TRBV7-8 to TRBJ1-2, with D unclear. From germline, CDR1 is SGHVS and CDR2 FQNEAQ. CDR3 length equals 14 residues. V was pared by 1 base and J by 7 bases, with 13 bases between. CDR3 DNA: TGTGCCAGCAGCTTAGAGGGAAGGGTTGGTGGCTACACCTTC. Amino acid sequence: CASSLEGRVGGYTF.

This chain links TRBV9 with TRBJ1-4; D is undetermined. The CDR3 length is 14 residues. The V end was cut by 0 bases, the J end by 1 base, with 4 bases between. Germline CDR1 reads SGDLS; CDR2 reads YYNGEE. This chain's CDR3 is CASSVAGTNEKLFF. In nucleotides, the CDR3 is TGTGCCAGCAGCGTAGCGGGAACTAATGAAAAACTGTTTTTT. Supplemented by reference TRBV9 and TRBJ1-4, the full variable domain reads DSGVTQTPKHLITATGQRVTLRCSPRSGDLSVYWYQQSLDQGLQFLIQYYNGEERAKGNILERFSAQQFPDLHSELNLSSLELGDSALYFCASSVAGTNEKLFFGSGTQLSVL.